Each of the 12 T cell receptor beta chains below was sequenced from the same sample in a study of T cell clonality in common variable immunodeficiency (dated by TCRdb to between 2014 and 2016). Libraries were constructed by the immunoSEQ multiplex PCR assay. The clones in this table, taken by TCRdb from immuneACCESS, are in-frame only. Not every clone is retained; where verified, under half of the shortfall comes from an unresolved V gene, and the cause of the rest is unknown. This sample holds tens of thousands of clones in total, without any singletons. Clones ranked in the top ten supply approximately 0.8% of the sample. The sample comprised peripheral blood mononuclear cells. These TCRs come from a person between 18 and 70 years old in good health.

This clone has more than one count but fewer than ten. The CDR3 extends 3 residues past the end of the read, so its final part is completed from the germline J gene. The genes are TRBV6-2 or TRBV6-3 and TRBJ2-7, with D perhaps matching TRBD1 (6 bases). This CDR3 comprises 12 residues. Trimming pared 5 bases from V and 2 bases from J, leaving 7 bases between. The germline V gene encodes CDR1 MNHEY and CDR2 SVGEGT. The covered CDR3 bases are TGTGCCAGCAGTGGGGACACCTACGAG. Translating it yields CASSGDTYE. The entire CDR3 is CASSGDTYEQYF.

This clone was recorded many times. Read coverage stops 3 residues before the CDR3 terminus; the germline J gene supplies the remainder. This rearrangement joins TRBV7-2 to TRBJ1-6; D gene uncertain. V lost 5 bases, J lost 5 bases, and 13 bases lay in between. This CDR3 has 15 residues. The V gene's germline CDR1 is SGHTA and CDR2 FQGNSA. CDR3 DNA (partial): TGTGCCAGCAGCCCAGTTGGAGCGAATAATTCACCC. This gives the protein CASSPVGANNSP. The entire CDR3 is CASSPVGANNSPLHF. The full variable domain, its missing parts supplied by reference TRBV7-2 and TRBJ1-6, is GAGVSQSPSNKVTEKGKDVELRCDPISGHTALYWYRQSLGQGLEFLIYFQGNSAPDKSGLPSDRFSAERTGGSVSTLTIQRTQQEDSAVYLCASSPVGANNSPLHFGNGTRLTVT.

This clone was recorded many times. The read finishes 3 residues shy of the CDR3 end, and the germline J gene is used to complete it. The rearrangement uses TRBV28 and TRBJ2-5; 7 bases align to TRBD2. J gave up 2 bases and V 3 bases, and 9 bases lay outside the gene matches. The CDR3 sequence is 16 residues long. Germline CDR1 is MDHEN and CDR2 is SYDVKM. The CDR3 loop is CASSFDSSGGQETQYF. Partial CDR3 DNA: TGTGCCAGCAGTTTTGACTCTAGCGGAGGTCAAGAGACC.

This clone came up many times. Sequencing ends 3 residues short of the CDR3 end; the germline J gene provides the rest. The chain uses TRBV20-1 and TRBJ1-5, with D possibly matching TRBD1 (6 bases). Trimming stripped 3 bases from V and 2 bases from J, with 14 bases between. The CDR3 has 15 amino acids. CDR1 and CDR2 from the germline V gene are DFQATT and SNEGSKA (reference sequence). The sequenced part of the CDR3 DNA is TGCAGTGCTAGCCTCCGACAGGAGGGCAATCAGCCC. The encoded protein is CSASLRQEGNQP. The CDR3 reads in full as CSASLRQEGNQPQHF.

This clone was detected ten times or more. The sequence runs out 3 residues before the end of the CDR3; the remainder is reconstructed from the germline J gene. The chain combines TRBV7-2 with TRBJ1-1; TRBD1 is a possible D gene (6 bases). The V and J ends lost 4 bases and 5 bases respectively, with 8 bases between them. Looked up from germline, CDR1 is SGHTA and CDR2 is FQGNSA. The CDR3 totals 12 residues. The CDR3 spells CASSYGQTEAFF. The sequenced part of the CDR3 DNA is TGTGCCAGCAGCTACGGACAGACTGAA. The full variable domain, with the rest looked up from reference TRBV7-2 and TRBJ1-1, is GAGVSQSPSNKVTEKGKDVELRCDPISGHTALYWYRQSLGQGLEFLIYFQGNSAPDKSGLPSDRFSAERTGGSVSTLTIQRTQQEDSAVYLCASSYGQTEAFFGQGTRLTVV.

This clone was counted many times. Coverage ceases 3 residues before the CDR3 finishes, and the germline J gene fills in the end. V is TRBV19 and J is TRBJ2-5; 8 bases agree with TRBD1. This CDR3 region has 13 residues. Germline CDR1 reads LNHDA; CDR2 reads SQIVND (reference sequence). J lost 3 bases, V lost 6 bases, and 3 bases had no gene match. The part of the CDR3 DNA that was read is TGTGCCAGTAGCCAGGACAGGGAAGAGACC. It is translated as CASSQDREET. The complete CDR3 sequence is CASSQDREETQYF. The entire variable domain, with the rest obtained from reference TRBV19 and TRBJ2-5, is as follows: DGGITQSPKYLFRKEGQNVTLSCEQNLNHDAMYWYRQDPGQGLRLIYYSQIVNDFQKGDIAEGYSVSREKKESFPLTVTSAQKNPTAFYLCASSQDREETQYFGPGTRLLVL.

This clone was seen ten or more times. The observed sequence ends 3 residues before the CDR3 terminus, with the missing tail filled in from the germline J gene. This sequence joins TRBV30 and TRBJ1-2, with 11 bases that match TRBD1. CDR3 length equals 16 residues. With V trimmed by 5 bases and J by 3 bases, 11 bases remained unmatched. CDR1 GTSNPN and CDR2 SVGIG come from the germline V gene (reference sequence). The CDR3: CAWRNYPGQGDYGYTF. The sequenced CDR3 bases are TGTGCCTGGCGGAATTACCCGGGACAGGGGGACTATGGC.

This clone came up many times. A junction end diverges from the germline sequence, so it may reflect a read error. Sequencing ends 3 residues short of the CDR3 end; the germline J gene provides the rest. The chain carries TRBV4-2 and TRBJ2-6; TRBD2 might be the D (5 bases). CDR3 length equals 17 residues. CDR1 is LGHNA and CDR2 is YNFKEQ in the germline V gene. CDR3 in amino acids: CASSQAESSSGANVLTF. The DNA read from the CDR3 is TGCGCCAGCAGCCAAGCGGAATCTAGCTCTGGGGCCAACGTC.

In its sample, this clone was seen many times. The read stops 3 residues short of the end of the CDR3; the missing end is completed from the germline J gene. The rearrangement joins TRBV19 to TRBJ2-5; 7 nucleotides match TRBD1. Germline CDR1 and CDR2: LNHDA and SQIVND (reference sequence). The CDR3 extends over 14 amino acids. The junction had 4 bases not matched to a gene; V was cut back by 4 bases and J by 2 bases. The CDR3 region is CASSTTGVQETQYF. The covered CDR3 bases are TGTGCCAGTAGTACTACAGGGGTACAAGAGACC.

This clone was counted many times. From the germline J gene comes the end of the CDR3, since the read stops 3 residues before it. The J gene is TRBJ2-1, the V gene TRBV19, with D tentatively TRBD1 (5 bases). CDR3 length equals 15 residues. V shed 0 bases and J shed 3 bases, with 9 bases lying between them. The V gene's germline CDR1 is LNHDA and CDR2 SQIVND (reference sequence). CDR3 region: CASSIEGHIYNEQFF. The DNA read from the CDR3 is TGTGCCAGTAGTATAGAAGGACACATCTACAATGAG.

The table lists this clone with many counts. The CDR3 extends 3 residues past the end of the read, so its final part is completed from the germline J gene. J is TRBJ2-5 and V is TRBV5-4; the D gene is possibly TRBD1 (6 bases). The ends were cut back, 2 bases at V and 4 bases at J, with 12 bases in the middle. Germline V lookup: CDR1 SGHNT, CDR2 YYREEE (reference sequence). The CDR3 is 14 residues long. The sequenced part of the CDR3 DNA is TGTGCCAGCAGCTTAGACAGGTCAGGAGAGACC. Translating gives CASSLDRSGET. The whole CDR3 protein reads CASSLDRSGETQYF.

The sample holds many counts of this clone. From the germline J gene comes the end of the CDR3, since the read stops 3 residues before it. The chain is built from TRBV18 and TRBJ1-2; D may be TRBD1 (6 bases). The germline CDR1 and CDR2 sequences are KGHSH and LQKENI. The CDR3 extends over 15 amino acids. V was cut by 3 bases and J by 7 bases, with 18 bases left in between. This CDR3 is CASSPEGGGVRGYTF. The sequenced part of the CDR3 DNA is TGTGCCAGCTCACCGGAGGGGGGGGGCGTCCGTGGC.